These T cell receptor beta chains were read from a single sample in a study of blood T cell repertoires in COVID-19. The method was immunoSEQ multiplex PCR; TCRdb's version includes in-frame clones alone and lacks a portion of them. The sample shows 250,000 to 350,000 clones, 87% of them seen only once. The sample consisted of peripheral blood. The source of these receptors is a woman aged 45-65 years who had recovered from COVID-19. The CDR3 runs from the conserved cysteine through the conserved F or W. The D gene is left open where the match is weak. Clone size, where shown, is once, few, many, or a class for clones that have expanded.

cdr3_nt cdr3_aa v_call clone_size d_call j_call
TGTGCTAGTGGTACGGGAGGACAGTACCGAGAGACCCAGTACTTC CASGTGGQYRETQYF TRBV12-5 . . TRBJ2-5
TGTGCCAGCAGCACTGGCGGGAGATCCTACAATGAGCAGTTCTTC CASSTGGRSYNEQFF TRBV7-9 few TRBD2 TRBJ2-1
TGTGCCAGCAGCCCCGGTGGCTACGAGCAGTACTTC CASSPGGYEQYF TRBV6-2/TRBV6-3 . . TRBJ2-7
TGTGCCTGGAGTGCCTGGGGGGGAATGAAGGGCAATCAGCCCCAGCATTTT CAWSAWGGMKGNQPQHF TRBV30 . . TRBJ1-5
TGTGCCAGCAGTTCCAGCGGGGAGGGATATGGCTACACCTTC CASSSSGEGYGYTF TRBV28 . . TRBJ1-2
TGTGCCATCAGTGAGTCGGGGACTAGCGGCGATGAGCAGTTCTTC CAISESGTSGDEQFF TRBV10-3 once TRBD2 TRBJ2-1
TGCGCCAGCAGCCCGGGGGTGTCTGAACCCTACGAGCAGTACTTC CASSPGVSEPYEQYF TRBV5-1 . . TRBJ2-7
TGTGCCAGCAGCTTAAGGCCTTTGGCACACAATGAGCAGTTCTTC CASSLRPLAHNEQFF TRBV7-3 many . TRBJ2-1
TGTGCCAGCAGCTCCCGGTTGGAGACCCAGTACTTC CASSSRLETQYF TRBV5-8 once . TRBJ2-5
TGTGCCAGCAGTTTGGGACAGGGTAAGGTAGATGAGCAGTTCTTC CASSLGQGKVDEQFF TRBV28 . TRBD1 TRBJ2-1
TGCGCCAGCAGTCAGCTCACTAGCGGAAACTACGAGCAGTACTTC CASSQLTSGNYEQYF TRBV23-1 few TRBD2 TRBJ2-7
TGTGCCAGTAGTTCACTAGGCGAGACCCAGTACTTC CASSSLGETQYF TRBV19 . . TRBJ2-5
TGTGCCAGCACCACACCCTCGGACAGGGGGCGCTTTAGTGAAAAACTGTTTTTT CASTTPSDRGRFSEKLFF TRBV28 . TRBD1 TRBJ1-4
TGTGCCACCAGCAGAGGGGACAGGGGAACCTACGAGCAGTACTTC CATSRGDRGTYEQYF TRBV15 . TRBD1 TRBJ2-7
TGTGCCAGTAGGATCGATAACTACAGGGATTCGAGGGGCTACACCTTC CASRIDNYRDSRGYTF TRBV19 . . TRBJ1-2
TGTGCCAGCAGCGTACGCTTGGCCCCCTCAGATACGCAGTATTTT CASSVRLAPSDTQYF TRBV9 . . TRBJ2-3
TGTGCCAGCAGCCAATCCGGGGAGAGAGGGTACAATGAGCAGTTCTTC CASSQSGERGYNEQFF TRBV16 . . TRBJ2-1
TGTGCCAGCAGCCTAAGCGGGGGAAGGATCGGGGAGCTGTTTTTT CASSLSGGRIGELFF TRBV5-4 . TRBD2 TRBJ2-2
TGTGCCAGCAGACTAGCGGCCCCCTCCTACGAGCAGTACTTC CASRLAAPSYEQYF TRBV6-5 once TRBD2 TRBJ2-7
TGTGCCAGCAGCTCCCTAGCAGGCACAGATACGCAGTATTTT CASSSLAGTDTQYF TRBV7-9 . . TRBJ2-3
TGTGCCAGCAGTACCCCGGGGAGCGGGAGGCCCGGGGAGCTGTTTTTT CASSTPGSGRPGELFF TRBV28 once TRBD2 TRBJ2-2
TGTGCCAGCAGCCCAGACAGGGGGAGGAACACTGAAGCTTTCTTT CASSPDRGRNTEAFF TRBV7-8 . TRBD1 TRBJ1-1
TGTGCCAGCAGTTACTCGGGGGGGCGAAGACTGAACACTGAAGCTTTCTTT CASSYSGGRRLNTEAFF TRBV6-2/TRBV6-3 once . TRBJ1-1